Below, one T cell receptor beta chain is given with its context. This record belongs to a study of OX40 agonist ivuxolimab in advanced cancers. Study background: One patient with hepatocellular carcinoma and two with cutaneous melanoma, three in all, had partial responses.

Using immunoSEQ multiplex PCR, the repertoire was profiled, and TCRdb retains in-frame clones only, with some absent. The table has 25,000 to 30,000 clones, roughly 79% seen once. Germline loops: CDR1 SGHDN, CDR2 FVKESK. Trimming pared 4 bases from V and 2 bases from J, leaving 9 bases between. The CDR3 contains 15 residues. This clonotype was obtained from an adult with an advanced solid tumor such as melanoma, head and neck, liver or kidney cancer. The chain has TRBV14 and TRBJ2-6; no firm D call. This specimen was CD4+ or CD8+ T cells sorted from blood, taken in a trial of the OX40 agonist ivuxolimab. The CDR3 spells CASSPFRAGANVLTF. The CDR3 DNA reads TGTGCCAGCAGCCCCTTTAGGGCTGGGGCCAACGTCCTGACTTTC.